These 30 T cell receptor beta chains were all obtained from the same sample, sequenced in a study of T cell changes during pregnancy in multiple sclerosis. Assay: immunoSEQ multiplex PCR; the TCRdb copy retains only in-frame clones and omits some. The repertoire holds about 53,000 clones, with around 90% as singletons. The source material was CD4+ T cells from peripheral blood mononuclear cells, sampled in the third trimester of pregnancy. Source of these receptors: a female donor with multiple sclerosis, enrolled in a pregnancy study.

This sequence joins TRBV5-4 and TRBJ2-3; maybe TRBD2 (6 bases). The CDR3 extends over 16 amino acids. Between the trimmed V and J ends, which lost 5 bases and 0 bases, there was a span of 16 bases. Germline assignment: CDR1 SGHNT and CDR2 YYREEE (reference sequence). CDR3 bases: TGTGCCAGCAGTTCGGGGGTGAGAGCTAGCACAGATACGCAGTATTTT. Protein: CASSSGVRASTDTQYF. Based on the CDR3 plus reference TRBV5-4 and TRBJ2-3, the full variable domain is ETGVTQSPTHLIKTRGQQVTLRCSSQSGHNTVSWYQQALGQGPQFIFQYYREEENGRGNFPPRFSGLQFPNYSSELNVNALELDDSALYLCASSSGVRASTDTQYFGPGTRLTVL.

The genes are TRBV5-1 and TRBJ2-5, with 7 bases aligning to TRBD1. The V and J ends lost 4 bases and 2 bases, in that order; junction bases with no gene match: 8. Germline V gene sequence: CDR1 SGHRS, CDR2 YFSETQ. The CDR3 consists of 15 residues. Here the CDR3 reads CASSPWDREQETQYF. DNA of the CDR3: TGCGCCAGCAGCCCTTGGGACAGAGAACAAGAGACCCAGTACTTC.

The DNA for the CDR3 is TGTGCCAGCAGTGGGACAGGGAACACCGGGGAGCTGTTTTTT. It specifies CASSGTGNTGELFF. The V and J genes are TRBV2 and TRBJ2-2; 7 positions match TRBD1. Trimming removed 4 bases from V and 1 base from J; junction bases left unmatched: 0. CDR1 and CDR2 from the germline V gene are SNHLY and FYNNEI. The CDR3 has 14 residues. The full variable domain, completed using reference TRBV2 and TRBJ2-2, is EPEVTQTPSHQVTQMGQEVILRCVPISNHLYFYWYRQILGQKVEFLVSFYNNEISEKSEIFDDQFSVERPDGSNFTLKIRSTKLEDSAMYFCASSGTGNTGELFFGEGSRLTVL.

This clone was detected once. The CDR3 sequence is CASSLDRDSGPNYGYTF. In DNA, the CDR3 is TGTGCCAGCAGCTTGGACCGGGACAGTGGGCCTAACTATGGCTACACCTTC. The chain joins TRBV7-3 to TRBJ1-2, with 7 bases identical to TRBD1. Germline V gene lookup returns CDR1 SGHTA and CDR2 FQGTGA. CDR3 length equals 17 residues. J was trimmed by 0 bases and V by 3 bases; bases with no gene match: 10.

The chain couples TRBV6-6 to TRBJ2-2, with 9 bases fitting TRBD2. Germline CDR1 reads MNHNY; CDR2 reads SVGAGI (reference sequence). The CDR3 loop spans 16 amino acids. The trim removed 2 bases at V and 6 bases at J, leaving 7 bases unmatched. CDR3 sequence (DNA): TGTGCCAGCAGTTACGATCCGGCTAGCGGGGCCGGGGAGCTGTTTTTT. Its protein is CASSYDPASGAGELFF.

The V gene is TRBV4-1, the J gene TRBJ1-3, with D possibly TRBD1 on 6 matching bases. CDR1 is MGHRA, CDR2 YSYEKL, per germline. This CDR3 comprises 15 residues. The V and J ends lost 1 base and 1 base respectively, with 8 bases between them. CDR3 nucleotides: TGCGCCAGCAGCCAAGTAGGACAGTCTGGAAACACCATATATTTT. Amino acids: CASSQVGQSGNTIYF.

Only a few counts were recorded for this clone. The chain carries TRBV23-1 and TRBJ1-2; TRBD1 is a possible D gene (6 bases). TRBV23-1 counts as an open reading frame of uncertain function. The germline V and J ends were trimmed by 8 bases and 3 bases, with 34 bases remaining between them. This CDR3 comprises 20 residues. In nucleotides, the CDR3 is TGCGCCAGCCCCAACCCCGAGACAGGCAGGAGATCAGCTTGTGACTATGGCTACACCTTC. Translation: CASPNPETGRRSACDYGYTF.

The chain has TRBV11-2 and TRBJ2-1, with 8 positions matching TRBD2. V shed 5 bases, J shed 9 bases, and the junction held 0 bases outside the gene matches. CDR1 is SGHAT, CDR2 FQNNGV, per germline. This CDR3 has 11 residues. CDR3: CASSRGGEQFF. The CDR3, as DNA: TGTGCCAGCAGCCGGGGGGGTGAGCAGTTCTTC.

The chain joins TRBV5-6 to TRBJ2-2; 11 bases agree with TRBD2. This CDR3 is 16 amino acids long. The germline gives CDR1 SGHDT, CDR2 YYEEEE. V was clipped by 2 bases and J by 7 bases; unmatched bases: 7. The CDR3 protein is CASSFPGLAADGELFF. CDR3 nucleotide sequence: TGTGCCAGCAGCTTCCCGGGACTAGCGGCAGACGGGGAGCTGTTTTTT.

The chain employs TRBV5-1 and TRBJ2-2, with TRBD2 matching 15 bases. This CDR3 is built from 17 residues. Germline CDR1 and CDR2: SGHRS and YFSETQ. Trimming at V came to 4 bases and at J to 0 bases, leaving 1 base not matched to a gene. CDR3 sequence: CASSRTSGGANTGELFF. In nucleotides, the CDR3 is TGCGCCAGCAGCAGGACTAGCGGGGGGGCGAACACCGGGGAGCTGTTTTTT. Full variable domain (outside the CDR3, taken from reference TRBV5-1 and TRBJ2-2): KAGVTQTPRYLIKTRGQQVTLSCSPISGHRSVSWYQQTPGQGLQFLFEYFSETQRNKGNFPGRFSGRQFSNSRSEMNVSTLELGDSALYLCASSRTSGGANTGELFFGEGSRLTVL.

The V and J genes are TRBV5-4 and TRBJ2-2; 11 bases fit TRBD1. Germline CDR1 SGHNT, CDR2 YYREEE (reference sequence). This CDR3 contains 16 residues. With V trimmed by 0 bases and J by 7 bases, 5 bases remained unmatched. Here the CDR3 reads CASSLAGTGGIGELFF. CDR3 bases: TGTGCCAGCAGCTTGGCCGGGACAGGGGGTATCGGGGAGCTGTTTTTT.

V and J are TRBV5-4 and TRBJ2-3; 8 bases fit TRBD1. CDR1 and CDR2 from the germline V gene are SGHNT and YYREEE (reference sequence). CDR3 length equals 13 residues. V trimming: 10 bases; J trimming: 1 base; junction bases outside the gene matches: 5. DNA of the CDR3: TGTGCCCTACGGGGACAGGGCACAGATACGCAGTATTTT. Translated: CALRGQGTDTQYF.

This CDR3 reads CASSLLVSEQFF. In DNA form, the CDR3 reads TGTGCCAGCAGCTTACTCGTCAGTGAGCAGTTCTTC. The V gene is TRBV11-2, the J gene TRBJ2-1; D unclear. V shed 2 bases and J shed 9 bases, with 8 bases lying between them. Germline CDR1 is SGHAT and CDR2 is FQNNGV. This CDR3 is 12 amino acids long.

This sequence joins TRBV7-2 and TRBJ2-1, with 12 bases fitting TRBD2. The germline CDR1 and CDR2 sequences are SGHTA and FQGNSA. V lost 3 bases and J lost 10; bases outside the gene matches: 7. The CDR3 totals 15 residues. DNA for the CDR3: TGTGCCAGCAGCTTCCCTAGCGGGGGGGAACGAGAGCAGTTCTTC. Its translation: CASSFPSGGEREQFF.

CDR3: CASSSNRGRGDPYEQYF. The CDR3 DNA reads TGCGCCAGCAGCTCGAACCGGGGGCGGGGGGATCCCTACGAGCAGTACTTC. This chain connects TRBV5-1 to TRBJ2-7, with TRBD2 matching over 8 bases. The J segment lost 2 bases and the V segment lost 3 bases, leaving 13 bases of the junction unmatched. Looked up from germline, CDR1 is SGHRS and CDR2 is YFSETQ. The CDR3 covers 17 residues.

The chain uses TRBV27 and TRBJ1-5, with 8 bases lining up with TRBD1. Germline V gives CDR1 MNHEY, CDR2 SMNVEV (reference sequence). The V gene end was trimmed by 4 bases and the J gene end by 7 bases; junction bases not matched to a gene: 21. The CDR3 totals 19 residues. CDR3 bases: TGTGCCAGCAGTTCCCTCCAAATATTTCTGACAGGGGCCCGACAGCCCCAGCATTTT. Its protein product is CASSSLQIFLTGARQPQHF.

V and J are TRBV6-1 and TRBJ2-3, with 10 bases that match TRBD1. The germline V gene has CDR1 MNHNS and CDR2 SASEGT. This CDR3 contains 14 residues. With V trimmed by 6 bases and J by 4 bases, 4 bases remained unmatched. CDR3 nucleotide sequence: TGTGCCAGCAGCGCGACAGGGGGCGCAGATACGCAGTATTTT. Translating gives CASSATGGADTQYF.

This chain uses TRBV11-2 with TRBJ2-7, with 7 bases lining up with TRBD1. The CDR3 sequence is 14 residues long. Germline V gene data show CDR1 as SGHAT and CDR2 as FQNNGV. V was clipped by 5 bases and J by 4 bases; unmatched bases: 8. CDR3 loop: CASSRQGMGYEQYF. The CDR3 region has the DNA TGTGCCAGCAGCCGACAGGGAATGGGGTACGAGCAGTACTTC.

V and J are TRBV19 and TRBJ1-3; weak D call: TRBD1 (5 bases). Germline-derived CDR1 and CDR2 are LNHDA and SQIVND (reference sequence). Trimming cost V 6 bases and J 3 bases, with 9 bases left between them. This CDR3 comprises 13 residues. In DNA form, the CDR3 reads TGTGCCAGTAGCGACAGACATGGAAACACCATATATTTT. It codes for CASSDRHGNTIYF.

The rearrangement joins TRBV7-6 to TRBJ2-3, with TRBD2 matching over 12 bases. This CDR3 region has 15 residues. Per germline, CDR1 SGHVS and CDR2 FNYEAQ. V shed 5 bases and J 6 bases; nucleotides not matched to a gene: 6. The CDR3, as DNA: TGTGCCAGCAGCCCGCTAGCGGGGGGGCTGGATACGCAGTATTTT. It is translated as CASSPLAGGLDTQYF. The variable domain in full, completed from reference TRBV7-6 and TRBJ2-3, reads GAGVSQSPRYKVTKRGQDVALRCDPISGHVSLYWYRQALGQGPEFLTYFNYEAQQDKSGLPNDRFSAERPEGSISTLTIQRTEQRDSAMYRCASSPLAGGLDTQYFGPGTRLTVL.

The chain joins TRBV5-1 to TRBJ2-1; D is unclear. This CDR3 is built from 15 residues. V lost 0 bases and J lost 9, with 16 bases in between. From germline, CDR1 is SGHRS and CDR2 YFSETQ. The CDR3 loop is CASSLAPSQVAEQFF. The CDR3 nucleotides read TGCGCCAGCAGCTTGGCCCCGTCCCAAGTGGCTGAGCAGTTCTTC.

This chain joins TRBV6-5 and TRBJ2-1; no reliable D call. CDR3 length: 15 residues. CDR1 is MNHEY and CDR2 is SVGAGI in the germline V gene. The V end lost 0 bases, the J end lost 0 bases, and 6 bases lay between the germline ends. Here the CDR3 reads CASSYSESSYNEQFF. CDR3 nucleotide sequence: TGTGCCAGCAGTTACTCCGAGAGCTCCTACAATGAGCAGTTCTTC.

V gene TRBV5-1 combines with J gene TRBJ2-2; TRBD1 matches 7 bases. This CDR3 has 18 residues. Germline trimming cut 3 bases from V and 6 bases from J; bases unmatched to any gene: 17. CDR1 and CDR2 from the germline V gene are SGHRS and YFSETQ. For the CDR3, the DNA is TGCGCCAGCAGCTCTAAAACGGACAGGTTGGGGCTGGCCGGGGAGCTGTTTTTT. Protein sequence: CASSSKTDRLGLAGELFF.

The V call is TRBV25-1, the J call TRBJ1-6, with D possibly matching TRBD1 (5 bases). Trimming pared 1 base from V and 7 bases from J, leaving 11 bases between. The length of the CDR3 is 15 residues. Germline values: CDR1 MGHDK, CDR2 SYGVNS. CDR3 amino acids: CASSELRGGNSPLHF. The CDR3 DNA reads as TGTGCCAGCAGTGAATTAAGGGGAGGGAATTCACCCCTCCACTTT. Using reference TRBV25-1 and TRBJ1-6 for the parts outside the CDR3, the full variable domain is EADIYQTPRYLVIGTGKKITLECSQTMGHDKMYWYQQDPGMELHLIHYSYGVNSTEKGDLSSESTVSRIRTEHFPLTLESARPSHTSQYLCASSELRGGNSPLHFGNGTRLTVT.

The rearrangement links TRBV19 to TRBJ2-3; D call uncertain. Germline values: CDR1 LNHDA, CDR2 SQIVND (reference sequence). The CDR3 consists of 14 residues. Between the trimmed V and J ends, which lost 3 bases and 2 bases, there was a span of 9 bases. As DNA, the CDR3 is TGTGCCAGTAGTATGCCACAGTACACAGATACGCAGTATTTT. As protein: CASSMPQYTDTQYF.

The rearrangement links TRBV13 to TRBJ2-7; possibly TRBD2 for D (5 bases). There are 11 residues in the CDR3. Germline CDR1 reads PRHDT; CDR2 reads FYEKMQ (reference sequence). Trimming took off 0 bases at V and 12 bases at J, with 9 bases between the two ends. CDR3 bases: TGTGCCAGCAGCTTAGGCGGGGTAGGGTACTTC. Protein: CASSLGGVGYF.

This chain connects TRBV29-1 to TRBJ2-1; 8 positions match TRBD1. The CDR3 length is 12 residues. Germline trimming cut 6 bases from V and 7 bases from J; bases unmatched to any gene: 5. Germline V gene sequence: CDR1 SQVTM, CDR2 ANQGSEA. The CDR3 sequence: CSVGTGRNEQFF. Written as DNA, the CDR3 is TGCAGCGTCGGGACAGGACGGAATGAGCAGTTCTTC.

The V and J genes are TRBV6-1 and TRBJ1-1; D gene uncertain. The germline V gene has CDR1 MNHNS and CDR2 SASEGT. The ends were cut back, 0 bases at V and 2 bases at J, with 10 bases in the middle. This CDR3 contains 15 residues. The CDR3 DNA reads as TGTGCCAGCAGTGAAGCCCCCCTCGGTAACACTGAAGCTTTCTTT. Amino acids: CASSEAPLGNTEAFF.

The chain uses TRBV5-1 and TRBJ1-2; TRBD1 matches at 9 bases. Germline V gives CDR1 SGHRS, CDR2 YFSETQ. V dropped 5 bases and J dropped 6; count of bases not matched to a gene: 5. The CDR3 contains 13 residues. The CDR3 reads CASSLGTGHGYTF. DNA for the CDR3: TGCGCCAGCAGTCTCGGGACAGGGCATGGCTACACCTTC.

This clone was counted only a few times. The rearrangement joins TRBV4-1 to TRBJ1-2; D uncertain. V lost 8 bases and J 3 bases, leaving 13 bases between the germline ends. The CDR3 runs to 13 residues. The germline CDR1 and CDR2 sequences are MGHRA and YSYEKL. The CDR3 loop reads CASGRIGDYGYTF. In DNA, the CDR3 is TGCGCCAGCGGACGGATCGGGGACTATGGCTACACCTTC.